The text below deals with one T cell receptor (beta chain). Its antigen is not known. V was pared by 5 bases and J by 9 bases, with 6 bases of the junction left unmatched. The CDR3 has 13 residues. Per germline, CDR1 SGDLS and CDR2 YYNGEE. Every donor, a Caucasian adult, lived in Nashville, Tennessee. Sequencing was performed with immunoSEQ multiplex PCR; in TCRdb, only in-frame clones are kept and a portion is missing. The top ten clones hold approximately 56% of a sample with under 80,000 clones, about 61% of them seen once. The data originate from a study of shared clonotypes between healthy human individuals. Study information: Per donor, CD8 memory used one plate, CD8 naive used two, CD4 memory used three and CD4 naive used three. Overall study findings and caveats: For naive CD4 cells, 4% to 5% of clonotypes were shared across a few donors. It was anticipated that sequencing depth would influence how many clonotypes donors shared.

This receptor was taken from a man aged 30-40 years in good health. The V call is TRBV9, the J call TRBJ2-1; 9 nucleotides match TRBD1. The sample comprised memory CD8+ T cells sorted from blood. Subset noted: CD45RO+ cells pooled with CCR7-negative TemRA cells. The CDR3 sequence is CASSGGTGIEQFF. Written as DNA, the CDR3 is TGTGCCAGCAGTGGAGGGACAGGGATTGAGCAGTTCTTC.